This is a list of T cell receptor beta chains from one sample in a study of shared clonotypes between healthy human individuals. Data came from immunoSEQ multiplex PCR; TCRdb stores just in-frame clones and leaves some out. This table has more than 2 million clones, roughly 94% appearing once. Sequenced input: naive CD4+ T cells sorted from blood. These receptors all stem from a young man in good health. The CDR3 runs from the conserved cysteine through the conserved F or W. The D gene is left open where the match is weak.

d_call: -
j_call: TRBJ1-2
v_call: TRBV9
cdr3_nt: TGTGCCAGCAGCGTAGATGCAGCAGTTCCAGGCTACACCTTC
cdr3_aa: CASSVDAAVPGYTF

d_call: -
j_call: TRBJ1-5
v_call: TRBV15
cdr3_nt: TGTGCCACCAGCAGGGAGGGACGACAGGATCAGCCCCAGCATTTT
cdr3_aa: CATSREGRQDQPQHF

d_call: -
j_call: TRBJ2-1
v_call: TRBV2
cdr3_nt: TGTGCCAGCAGTGATCCTCTGCCGCAGTTCTTC
cdr3_aa: CASSDPLPQFF

d_call: -
j_call: TRBJ2-7
v_call: TRBV11-3
cdr3_nt: TGTGCCAGCAGCTTTACAGGGTACGAGCAGTACTTC
cdr3_aa: CASSFTGYEQYF

d_call: TRBD1
j_call: TRBJ1-1
v_call: TRBV30
cdr3_nt: TGTGCCGCAGACCAGGGGGCCGGTGAAGCTTTCTTT
cdr3_aa: CAADQGAGEAFF

d_call: -
j_call: TRBJ1-1
v_call: TRBV19
cdr3_nt: TGTGCCAGTAGTAATATTATGAACACTGAAGCTTTCTTT
cdr3_aa: CASSNIMNTEAFF

d_call: TRBD1
j_call: TRBJ2-3
v_call: TRBV5-1
cdr3_nt: TGCGCCACCAAGCAGGGTGCAGGGGGTTTCGCAGATACGCAGTATTTT
cdr3_aa: CATKQGAGGFADTQYF

d_call: TRBD1
j_call: TRBJ1-2
v_call: TRBV7-2
cdr3_nt: TGTGCCAGCAGCTCCAATCTAGGGACAGATGGTGGCTACACCTTC
cdr3_aa: CASSSNLGTDGGYTF

d_call: -
j_call: TRBJ1-2
v_call: TRBV9
cdr3_nt: TGTGCCAGCAGCGTAGGGGAAGTGGGATCCTATGGCTACACCTTC
cdr3_aa: CASSVGEVGSYGYTF

d_call: -
j_call: TRBJ2-6
v_call: TRBV5-1
cdr3_nt: TGCGCCAGCAGCTTGTCGGACACGAGCTCTGGGGCCAACGTCCTGACTTTC
cdr3_aa: CASSLSDTSSGANVLTF

d_call: TRBD2
j_call: TRBJ2-1
v_call: TRBV11-2
cdr3_nt: TGTGCCAGCAGCGCGAGCGGGAGGAATGAGCAGTTCTTC
cdr3_aa: CASSASGRNEQFF

d_call: -
j_call: TRBJ1-2
v_call: TRBV6-1
cdr3_nt: TGTGCCAGCAGTGAAACAGCTTCCTATGGCTACACCTTC
cdr3_aa: CASSETASYGYTF

d_call: -
j_call: TRBJ2-5
v_call: TRBV6-6
cdr3_nt: TGTGCCAGCAGTTACTCGCTCCCTACCCCCCAAGAGACCCAGTACTTC
cdr3_aa: CASSYSLPTPQETQYF